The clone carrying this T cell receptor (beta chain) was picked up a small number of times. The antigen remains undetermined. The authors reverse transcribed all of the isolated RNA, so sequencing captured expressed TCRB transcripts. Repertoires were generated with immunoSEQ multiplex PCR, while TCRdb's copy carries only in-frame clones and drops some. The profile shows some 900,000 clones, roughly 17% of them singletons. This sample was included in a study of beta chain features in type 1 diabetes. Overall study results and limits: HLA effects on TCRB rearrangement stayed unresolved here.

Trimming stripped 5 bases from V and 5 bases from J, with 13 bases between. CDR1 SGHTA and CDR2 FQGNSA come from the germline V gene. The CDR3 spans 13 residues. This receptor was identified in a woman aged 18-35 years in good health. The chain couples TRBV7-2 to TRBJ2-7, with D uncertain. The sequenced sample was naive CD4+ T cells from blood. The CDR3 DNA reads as TGTGCCAGCAGCCGAATTATCCGAGACGAGCAGTACTTC. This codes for CASSRIIRDEQYF.